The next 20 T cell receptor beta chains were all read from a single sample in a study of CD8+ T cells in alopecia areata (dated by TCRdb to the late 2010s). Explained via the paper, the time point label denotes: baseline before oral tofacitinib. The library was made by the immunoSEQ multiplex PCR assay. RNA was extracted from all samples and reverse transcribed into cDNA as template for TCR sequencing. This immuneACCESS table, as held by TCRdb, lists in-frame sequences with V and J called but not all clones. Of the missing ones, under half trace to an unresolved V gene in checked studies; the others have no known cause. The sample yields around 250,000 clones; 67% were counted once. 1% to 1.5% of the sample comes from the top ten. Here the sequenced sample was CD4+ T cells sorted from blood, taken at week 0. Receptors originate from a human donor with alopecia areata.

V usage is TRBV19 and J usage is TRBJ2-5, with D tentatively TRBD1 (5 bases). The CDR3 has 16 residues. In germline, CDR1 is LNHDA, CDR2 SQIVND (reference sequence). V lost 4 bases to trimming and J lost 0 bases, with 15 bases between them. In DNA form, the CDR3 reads TGTGCCAGTAGTACCCAGGGTACCCTTCACCAAGAGACCCAGTACTTC. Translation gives CASSTQGTLHQETQYF.

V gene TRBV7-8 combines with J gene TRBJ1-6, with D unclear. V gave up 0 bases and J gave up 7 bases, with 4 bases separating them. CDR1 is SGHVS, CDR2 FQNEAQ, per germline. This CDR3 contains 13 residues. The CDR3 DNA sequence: TGTGCCAGCAGCTTAGCCGGGAATTCACCCCTCCACTTT. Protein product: CASSLAGNSPLHF.

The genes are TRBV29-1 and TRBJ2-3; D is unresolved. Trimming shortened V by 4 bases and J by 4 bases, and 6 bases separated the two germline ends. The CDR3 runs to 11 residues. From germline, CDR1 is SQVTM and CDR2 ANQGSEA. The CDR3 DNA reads TGCAGCGTTGCGGCGGCAGATACGCAGTATTTT. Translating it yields CSVAAADTQYF.

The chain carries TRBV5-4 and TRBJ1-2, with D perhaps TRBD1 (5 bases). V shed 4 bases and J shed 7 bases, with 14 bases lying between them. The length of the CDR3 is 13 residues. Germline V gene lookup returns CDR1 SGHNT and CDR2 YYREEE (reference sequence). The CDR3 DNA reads TGTGCCAGCAGCAACAAACAGGCTCCTGGCTACACCTTC. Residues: CASSNKQAPGYTF.

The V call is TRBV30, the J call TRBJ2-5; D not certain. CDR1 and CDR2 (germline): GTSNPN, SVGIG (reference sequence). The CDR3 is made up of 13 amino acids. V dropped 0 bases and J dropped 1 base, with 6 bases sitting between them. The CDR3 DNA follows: TGTGCCTGGAGTGTAAGAGTCCAAGAGACCCAGTACTTC. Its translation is CAWSVRVQETQYF.

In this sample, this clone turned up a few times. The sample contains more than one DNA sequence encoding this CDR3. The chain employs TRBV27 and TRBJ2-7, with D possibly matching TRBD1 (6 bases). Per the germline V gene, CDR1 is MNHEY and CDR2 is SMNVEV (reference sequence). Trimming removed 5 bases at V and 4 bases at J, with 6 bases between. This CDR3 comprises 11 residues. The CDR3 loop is CASSQGYEQYF. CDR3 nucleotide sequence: TGTGCCAGCAGTCAGGGGTACGAGCAGTACTTC.

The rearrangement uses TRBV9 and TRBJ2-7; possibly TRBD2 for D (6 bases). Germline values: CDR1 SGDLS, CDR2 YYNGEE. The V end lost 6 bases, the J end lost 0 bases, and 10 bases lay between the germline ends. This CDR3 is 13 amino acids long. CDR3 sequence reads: CASNTGDSYEQYF. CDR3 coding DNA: TGTGCCAGCAATACGGGGGACTCCTACGAGCAGTACTTC. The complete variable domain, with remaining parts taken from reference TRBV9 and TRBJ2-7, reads DSGVTQTPKHLITATGQRVTLRCSPRSGDLSVYWYQQSLDQGLQFLIQYYNGEERAKGNILERFSAQQFPDLHSELNLSSLELGDSALYFCASNTGDSYEQYFGPGTRLTVT.

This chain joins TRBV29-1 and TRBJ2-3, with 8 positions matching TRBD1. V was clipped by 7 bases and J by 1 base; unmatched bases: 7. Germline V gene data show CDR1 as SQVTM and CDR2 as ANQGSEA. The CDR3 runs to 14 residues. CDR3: CSAGQGGGTDTQYF. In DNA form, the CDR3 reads TGCAGCGCCGGACAGGGTGGAGGCACAGATACGCAGTATTTT.

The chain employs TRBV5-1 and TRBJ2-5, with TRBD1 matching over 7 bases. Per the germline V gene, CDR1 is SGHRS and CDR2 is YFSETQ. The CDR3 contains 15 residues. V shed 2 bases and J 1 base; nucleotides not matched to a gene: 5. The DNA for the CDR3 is TGCGCCAGCAGCTTATCGACAGGGATCCAAGAGACCCAGTACTTC. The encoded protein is CASSLSTGIQETQYF. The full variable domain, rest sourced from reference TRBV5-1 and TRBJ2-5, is KAGVTQTPRYLIKTRGQQVTLSCSPISGHRSVSWYQQTPGQGLQFLFEYFSETQRNKGNFPGRFSGRQFSNSRSEMNVSTLELGDSALYLCASSLSTGIQETQYFGPGTRLLVL.

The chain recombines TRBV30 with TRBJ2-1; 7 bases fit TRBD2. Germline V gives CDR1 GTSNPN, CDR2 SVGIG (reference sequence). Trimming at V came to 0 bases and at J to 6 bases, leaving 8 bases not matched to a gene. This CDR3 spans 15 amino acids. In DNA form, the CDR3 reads TGTGCCTGGAGTGTGGGGGGGACCCCCCGCAATGAGCAGTTCTTC. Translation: CAWSVGGTPRNEQFF. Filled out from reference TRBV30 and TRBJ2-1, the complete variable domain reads SQTIHQWPATLVQPVGSPLSLECTVEGTSNPNLYWYRQAAGRGLQLLFYSVGIGQISSEVPQNLSASRPQDRQFILSSKKLLLSDSGFYLCAWSVGGTPRNEQFFGPGTRLTVL.

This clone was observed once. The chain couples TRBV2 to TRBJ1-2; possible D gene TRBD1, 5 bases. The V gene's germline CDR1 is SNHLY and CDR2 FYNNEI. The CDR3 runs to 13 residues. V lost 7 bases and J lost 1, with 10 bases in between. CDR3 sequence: CASMGTSNYGYTF. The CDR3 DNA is TGTGCCAGCATGGGGACGAGTAACTATGGCTACACCTTC. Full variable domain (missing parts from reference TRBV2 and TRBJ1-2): EPEVTQTPSHQVTQMGQEVILRCVPISNHLYFYWYRQILGQKVEFLVSFYNNEISEKSEIFDDQFSVERPDGSNFTLKIRSTKLEDSAMYFCASMGTSNYGYTFGSGTRLTVV.

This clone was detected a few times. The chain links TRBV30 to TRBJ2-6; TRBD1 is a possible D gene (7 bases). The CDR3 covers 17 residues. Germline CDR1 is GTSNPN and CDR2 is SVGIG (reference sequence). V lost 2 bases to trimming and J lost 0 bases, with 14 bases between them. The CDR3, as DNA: TGTGCCTGGAGTATGGCAGGGGGAGGCTCTGGGGCCAACGTCCTGACTTTC. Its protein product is CAWSMAGGGSGANVLTF.

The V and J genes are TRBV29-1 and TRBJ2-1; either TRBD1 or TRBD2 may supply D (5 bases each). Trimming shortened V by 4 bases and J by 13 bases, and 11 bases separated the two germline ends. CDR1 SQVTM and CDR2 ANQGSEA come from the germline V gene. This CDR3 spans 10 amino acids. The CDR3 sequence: CSVGDASQFF. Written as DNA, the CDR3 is TGCAGCGTTGGGGACGCTTCCCAGTTCTTC.

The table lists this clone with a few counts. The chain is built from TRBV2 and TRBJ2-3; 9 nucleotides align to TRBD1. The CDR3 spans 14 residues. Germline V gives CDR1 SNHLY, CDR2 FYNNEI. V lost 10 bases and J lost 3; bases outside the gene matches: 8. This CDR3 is CANLQGARTDTQYF. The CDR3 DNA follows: TGTGCCAATCTACAGGGGGCGCGGACAGATACGCAGTATTTT. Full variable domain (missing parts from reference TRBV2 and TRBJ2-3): EPEVTQTPSHQVTQMGQEVILRCVPISNHLYFYWYRQILGQKVEFLVSFYNNEISEKSEIFDDQFSVERPDGSNFTLKIRSTKLEDSAMYFCANLQGARTDTQYFGPGTRLTVL.

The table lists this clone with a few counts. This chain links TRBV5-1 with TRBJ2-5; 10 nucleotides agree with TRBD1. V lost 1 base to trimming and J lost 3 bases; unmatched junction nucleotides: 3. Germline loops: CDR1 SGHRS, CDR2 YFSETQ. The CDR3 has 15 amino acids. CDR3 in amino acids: CASSLLGTGEETQYF. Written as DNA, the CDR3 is TGCGCCAGCAGCTTGCTCGGGACAGGGGAAGAGACCCAGTACTTC.

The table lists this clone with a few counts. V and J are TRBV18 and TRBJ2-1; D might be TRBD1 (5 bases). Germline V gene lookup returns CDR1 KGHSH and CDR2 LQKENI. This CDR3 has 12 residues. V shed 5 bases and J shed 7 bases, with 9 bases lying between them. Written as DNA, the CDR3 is TGTGCCAGCTCAATTAGGGGTAATGAGCAGTTCTTC. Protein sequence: CASSIRGNEQFF.

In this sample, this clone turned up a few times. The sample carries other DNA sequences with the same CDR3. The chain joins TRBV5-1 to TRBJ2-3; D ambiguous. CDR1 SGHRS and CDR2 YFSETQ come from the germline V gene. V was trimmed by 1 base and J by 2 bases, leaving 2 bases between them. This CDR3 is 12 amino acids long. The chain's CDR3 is CASSLTTDTQYF. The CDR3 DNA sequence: TGCGCCAGCAGCTTGACCACAGATACGCAGTATTTT.

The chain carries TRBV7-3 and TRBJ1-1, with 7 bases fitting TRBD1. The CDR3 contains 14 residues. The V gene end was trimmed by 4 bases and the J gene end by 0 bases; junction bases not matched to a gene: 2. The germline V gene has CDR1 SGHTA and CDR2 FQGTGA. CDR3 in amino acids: CASSSGQLNTEAFF. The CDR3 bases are TGTGCCAGCAGCTCGGGACAGCTGAACACTGAAGCTTTCTTT. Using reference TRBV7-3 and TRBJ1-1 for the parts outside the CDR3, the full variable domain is GAGVSQTPSNKVTEKGKYVELRCDPISGHTALYWYRQSLGQGPEFLIYFQGTGAADDSGLPNDRFFAVRPEGSVSTLKIQRTERGDSAVYLCASSSGQLNTEAFFGQGTRLTVV.

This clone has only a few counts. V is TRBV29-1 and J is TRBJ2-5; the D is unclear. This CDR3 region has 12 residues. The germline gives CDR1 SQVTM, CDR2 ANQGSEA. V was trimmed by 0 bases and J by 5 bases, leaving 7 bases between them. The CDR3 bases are TGCAGCGTTGAAGATGGGCGGGAGACCCAGTACTTC. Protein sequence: CSVEDGRETQYF.

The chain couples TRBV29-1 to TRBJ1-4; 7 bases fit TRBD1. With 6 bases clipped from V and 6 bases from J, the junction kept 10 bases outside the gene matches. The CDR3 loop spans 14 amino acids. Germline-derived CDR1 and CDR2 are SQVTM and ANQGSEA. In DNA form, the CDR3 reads TGCAGCGTGGGACTGACAGGGTGGCATGAAAAACTGTTTTTT. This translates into CSVGLTGWHEKLFF.